This T cell receptor (beta chain) was identified in a study of read filtering for tumor transcriptome and immune sequencing. The library was built from 400 ng RNA with molecular barcoded adaptors for alpha/delta and beta/gamma chains. TCRdb recomputed calls from the reads with MiXCR, one row per CDR3 protein. The profile shows about 57,000 distinct CDR3 sequences, 20% to 25% of them singletons. This clonotype was seen ten or more times. Its matching antigen is unknown. Regarding the study as a whole: IR-seq and RNA-seq agreed better without single-read clonotypes. In IR-seq, single-read clonotypes were 70% to 85% of clonotypes but around 3.4% of reads. The sorted CD138-negative fraction was a mixed bone marrow immune population, not purified T cells.

Germline loops: CDR1 DFQATT, CDR2 SNEGSKA (reference sequence). Deletions cut 0 bases from V and 5 bases from J, with 8 bases between. The CDR3 sequence is 13 residues long. V usage is TRBV20-1 and J usage is TRBJ1-5; D remains ambiguous. This sequence was found in a donor at least 40 years old with multiple myeloma. Sequences were obtained from a population of CD138-negative cells sorted from bone marrow. CDR3 sequence: CSARDSSYQPQHF. DNA for the CDR3: TGCAGTGCTAGAGATTCGTCTTATCAGCCCCAGCATTTT.